Following are 9 T cell receptor beta chains from one sample sequenced in a study of blood T cell repertoires in COVID-19 (TCRdb year 2020). Libraries were made using the immunoSEQ multiplex PCR assay. Here the immuneACCESS table is served through TCRdb, limited to in-frame sequences with V and J called. Missing clones are a known gap in these copies; in checked studies unresolved V genes cover under half, and the rest lacks a known reason. A total of 250,000 to 300,000 clones appear in this sample, around 90% of them only once. Of the sample, 0.94% falls within the top ten clones. The sample was peripheral blood. These TCRs come from a woman aged 40 to 50 who had recovered from COVID-19.

This chain links TRBV3-1 (or the pseudogene TRBV3-2) with TRBJ2-2, with a tentative D call TRBD2 (7 bases). This CDR3 spans 14 amino acids. The germline gives CDR1 LGHDT, CDR2 YNNKEL (reference sequence). The V and J ends lost 0 bases and 6 bases respectively, with 8 bases between them. The CDR3 coding sequence is TGTGCCAGCAGCCAAGAGGGGGGGCCCGGGGAGCTGTTTTTT. It is translated as CASSQEGGPGELFF.

The genes are TRBV2 and TRBJ2-1, with D possibly being TRBD2 (7 bases). V was clipped by 1 base and J by 8 bases, with 9 bases between them. Looked up from germline, CDR1 is SNHLY and CDR2 is FYNNEI. The CDR3 is 13 amino acids. The CDR3 region is CASSEGGGYEQFF. In nucleotides, the CDR3 is TGTGCCAGCAGTGAAGGGGGGGGCTATGAGCAGTTCTTC. Variable domain in full (rest from reference TRBV2 and TRBJ2-1): EPEVTQTPSHQVTQMGQEVILRCVPISNHLYFYWYRQILGQKVEFLVSFYNNEISEKSEIFDDQFSVERPDGSNFTLKIRSTKLEDSAMYFCASSEGGGYEQFFGPGTRLTVL.

Regarding this clone: This specimen includes other DNA sequences encoding the same CDR3. The genes are TRBV2 and TRBJ2-3, with 9 nucleotides matching TRBD2. The CDR3 has 15 amino acids. The trim removed 3 bases at V and 0 bases at J, leaving 1 base unmatched. Germline V gives CDR1 SNHLY, CDR2 FYNNEI. The CDR3 spells CASSEAGGSTDTQYF. CDR3 in DNA: TGTGCCAGCAGTGAGGCGGGGGGGAGCACAGATACGCAGTATTTT.

The genes are TRBV7-8 and TRBJ1-5; D possibly corresponds to TRBD1 (5 bases). The CDR3 has 16 amino acids. The germline CDR1 and CDR2 sequences are SGHVS and FQNEAQ. Trimming took 0 bases from V and 1 from J, leaving 10 bases between them. The CDR3 is CASSLARGLSNQPQHF. For the CDR3, the DNA is TGTGCCAGCAGCTTAGCGCGGGGCCTCAGCAATCAGCCCCAGCATTTT.

The V and J genes are TRBV19 and TRBJ1-5, with no clear D. This CDR3 has 15 amino acids. Germline CDR1 and CDR2: LNHDA and SQIVND (reference sequence). The V and J ends lost 6 bases and 2 bases respectively, with 14 bases between them. CDR3 sequence: CASSPTVQGNQPQHF. The CDR3 DNA sequence: TGTGCCAGTAGCCCAACGGTCCAGGGCAATCAGCCCCAGCATTTT.

This clone was observed a single time. The rearrangement uses TRBV7-2 and TRBJ2-7, with 8 nucleotides matching TRBD1. The germline V gene has CDR1 SGHTA and CDR2 FQGNSA. V lost 4 bases to trimming and J lost 2 bases; unmatched junction nucleotides: 10. The CDR3 totals 16 residues. CDR3 protein: CASSSSPGQEAYEQYF. The DNA of the CDR3 is TGTGCCAGCAGCTCCTCGCCGGGACAGGAAGCCTACGAGCAGTACTTC.

This sequence joins TRBV11-2 and TRBJ2-1, with 10 bases lining up with TRBD2. V shed 4 bases, J shed 4 bases, and the junction held 4 bases outside the gene matches. This CDR3 is 15 amino acids long. CDR1 is SGHAT and CDR2 is FQNNGV in the germline V gene. CDR3 protein: CASSYTSGAYNEQFF. CDR3 DNA: TGTGCCAGCAGCTATACTAGCGGGGCTTACAATGAGCAGTTCTTC.

The V and J genes are TRBV2 and TRBJ1-3; D perhaps matches TRBD1 (5 bases). This CDR3 is 13 amino acids long. CDR1 and CDR2 from the germline V gene are SNHLY and FYNNEI. Trimming cost V 4 bases and J 2 bases, with 6 bases left between them. CDR3: CASSGQTGNTIYF. CDR3 nucleotide sequence: TGTGCCAGCAGTGGACAGACTGGAAACACCATATATTTT.

CDR3 residues: CASSFQRQGQETQYF. The CDR3 DNA sequence: TGTGCCAGCAGTTTCCAAAGACAGGGCCAAGAGACCCAGTACTTC. V gene TRBV6-5 combines with J gene TRBJ2-5; 7 bases line up with TRBD1. Germline CDR1 reads MNHEY; CDR2 reads SVGAGI. V was pared by 4 bases and J by 1 base, with 6 bases of the junction left unmatched. CDR3 length: 15 amino acids.